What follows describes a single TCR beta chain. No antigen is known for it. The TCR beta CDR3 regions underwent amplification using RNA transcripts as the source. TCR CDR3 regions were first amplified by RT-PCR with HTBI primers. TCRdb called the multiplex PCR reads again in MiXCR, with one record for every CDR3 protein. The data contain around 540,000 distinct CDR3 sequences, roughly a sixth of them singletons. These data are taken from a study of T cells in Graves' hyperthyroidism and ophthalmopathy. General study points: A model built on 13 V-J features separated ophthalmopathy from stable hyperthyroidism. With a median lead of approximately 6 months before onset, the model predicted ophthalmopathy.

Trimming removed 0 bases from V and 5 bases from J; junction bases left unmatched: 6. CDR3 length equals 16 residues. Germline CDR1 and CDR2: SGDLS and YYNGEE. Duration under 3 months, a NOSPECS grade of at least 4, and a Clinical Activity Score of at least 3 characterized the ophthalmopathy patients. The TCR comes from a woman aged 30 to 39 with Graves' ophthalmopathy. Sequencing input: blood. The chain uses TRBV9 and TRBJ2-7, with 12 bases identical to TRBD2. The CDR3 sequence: CASSVGLAGGLDEQYF. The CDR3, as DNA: TGTGCCAGCAGCGTAGGCCTAGCGGGAGGGTTAGACGAGCAGTACTTC. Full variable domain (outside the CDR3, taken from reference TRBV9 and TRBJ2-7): DSGVTQTPKHLITATGQRVTLRCSPRSGDLSVYWYQQSLDQGLQFLIQYYNGEERAKGNILERFSAQQFPDLHSELNLSSLELGDSALYFCASSVGLAGGLDEQYFGPGTRLTVT.